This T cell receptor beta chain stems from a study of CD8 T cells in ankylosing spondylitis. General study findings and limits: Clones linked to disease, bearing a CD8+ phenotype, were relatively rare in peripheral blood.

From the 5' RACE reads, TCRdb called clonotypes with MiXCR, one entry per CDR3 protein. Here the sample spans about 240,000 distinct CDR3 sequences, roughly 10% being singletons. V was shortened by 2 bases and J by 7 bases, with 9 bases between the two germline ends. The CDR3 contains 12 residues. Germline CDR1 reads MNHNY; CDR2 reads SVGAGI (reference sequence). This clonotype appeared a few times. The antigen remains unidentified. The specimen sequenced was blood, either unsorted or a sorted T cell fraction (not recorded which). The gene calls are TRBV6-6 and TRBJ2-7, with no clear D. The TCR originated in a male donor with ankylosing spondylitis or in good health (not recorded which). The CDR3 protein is CASSYPDREQYF. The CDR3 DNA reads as TGTGCCAGCAGTTACCCGGACCGAGAGCAGTACTTC.